A single sample is the source of the 20 T cell receptor beta chains below, sequenced in a study of CD8 T cells in Susac syndrome. A quantity of about 0.45 to 1 ug RNA underwent reverse transcription using random hexamers. TCRdb used MiXCR to reprocess the immunoSEQ multiplex PCR reads, holding one entry per CDR3 protein. The sample lists 250,000 to 350,000 distinct CDR3 sequences, around 83% seen once, with approximately 0.11% in the top ten. The sample comprised CD8+ T cells from PBMCs. The receptors stem from a human donor with multiple sclerosis.

The rearrangement links TRBV19 to TRBJ1-1; no definite D call. The V gene lost 3 bases and the J gene lost 5 bases, with 13 bases spanning the gap. The CDR3 extends over 14 amino acids. Germline CDR1 is LNHDA and CDR2 is SQIVND (reference sequence). CDR3 sequence reads: CASSIPGSRTEAFF. The CDR3 DNA reads as TGTGCCAGTAGTATCCCCGGAAGTAGGACTGAAGCTTTCTTT. The entire variable domain, with the rest obtained from reference TRBV19 and TRBJ1-1, is as follows: DGGITQSPKYLFRKEGQNVTLSCEQNLNHDAMYWYRQDPGQGLRLIYYSQIVNDFQKGDIAEGYSVSREKKESFPLTVTSAQKNPTAFYLCASSIPGSRTEAFFGQGTRLTVV.

V usage is TRBV29-1 and J usage is TRBJ2-1, with TRBD1 identical over 7 bases. Germline CDR1 reads SQVTM; CDR2 reads ANQGSEA. The ends lost 7 bases at V and 10 bases at J; junction bases unmatched: 10. The CDR3 covers 12 residues. The CDR3 DNA sequence: TGCAGCGCCGGGACAGCACAATGGGAGCAGTTCTTC. This sequence encodes CSAGTAQWEQFF.

The chain recombines TRBV27 with TRBJ2-1; no reliable D call. From germline, CDR1 is MNHEY and CDR2 SMNVEV (reference sequence). CDR3 length: 13 residues. V was trimmed by 0 bases and J by 2 bases, leaving 2 bases between them. The CDR3 spells CASSLSPYNEQFF. In nucleotides, the CDR3 is TGTGCCAGCAGTTTATCCCCCTACAATGAGCAGTTCTTC.

The chain recombines TRBV3-1 with TRBJ2-1, with 8 bases fitting TRBD2. V lost 4 bases, J lost 8 bases, and 10 bases stayed unmatched. Germline V gene sequence: CDR1 LGHDT, CDR2 YNNKEL (reference sequence). This CDR3 is built from 15 residues. The chain's CDR3 is CASSPGLGLRDEQFF. The CDR3 DNA reads as TGTGCCAGCAGCCCGGGACTAGGGCTACGGGATGAGCAGTTCTTC.

This rearrangement joins TRBV28 to TRBJ2-3; unclear D gene. CDR1 and CDR2 from the germline V gene are MDHEN and SYDVKM. Trimming took off 6 bases at V and 4 bases at J, with 17 bases between the two ends. This CDR3 has 15 amino acids. The CDR3 coding sequence is TGTGCCAGCAGAACACTGACTCACCCACCAGATACGCAGTATTTT. Protein sequence: CASRTLTHPPDTQYF.

The chain couples TRBV12-3 or TRBV12-4 to TRBJ2-1; D remains ambiguous. The CDR3 is 13 amino acids. V lost 3 bases and J lost 9, with 12 bases in between. The CDR3: CASSFGSLGEQFF. CDR3 nucleotides: TGTGCCAGCAGTTTTGGTAGTCTGGGTGAGCAGTTCTTC.

The J gene is TRBJ2-4, the V gene TRBV7-9; D is perhaps TRBD2 (7 bases). Germline V gene lookup returns CDR1 SEHNR and CDR2 FQNEAQ (reference sequence). CDR3 size: 19 residues. Trimming cost V 4 bases and J 3 bases, with 25 bases left between them. The CDR3 loop is CASSSTAIDQGRDKNIQYF. The CDR3, as DNA: TGTGCCAGCAGCTCCACCGCTATAGACCAGGGGAGGGACAAAAACATTCAGTACTTC.

The chain joins TRBV9 to TRBJ1-1; perhaps TRBD1 as D (5 bases). This CDR3 region has 12 residues. Germline V gives CDR1 SGDLS, CDR2 YYNGEE. V was shortened by 0 bases and J by 11 bases, with 11 bases between the two germline ends. The CDR3 DNA sequence: TGTGCCAGCAGCGTAGAAGGAGGGGTCGCTTTCTTT. Translating gives CASSVEGGVAFF.

The CDR3 spells CASSQPGQLFELFF. CDR3 in DNA: TGCGCCAGCAGCCAACCGGGACAATTATTCGAACTGTTTTTT. The chain employs TRBV4-1 and TRBJ1-4; D possibly corresponds to TRBD1 (6 bases). This CDR3 comprises 14 residues. Trimming pared 2 bases from V and 12 bases from J, leaving 16 bases between. Germline assignment: CDR1 MGHRA and CDR2 YSYEKL.

The rearrangement links TRBV7-9 to TRBJ2-1; TRBD2 aligns across 11 bases. Germline V gene data show CDR1 as SEHNR and CDR2 as FQNEAQ (reference sequence). V was pared by 4 bases and J by 8 bases, with 13 bases of the junction left unmatched. There are 17 residues in the CDR3. CDR3 protein: CASSSTLLAGEIHEQFF. The CDR3 coding sequence is TGTGCCAGCAGCTCGACCCTACTAGCGGGAGAAATCCATGAGCAGTTCTTC.

This clonotype was observed once. The J gene is TRBJ2-7, the V gene TRBV20-1, with D possibly being TRBD2 (6 bases). The CDR3 runs 16 residues. V was cut by 6 bases and J by 3 bases, with 24 bases left in between. Looked up from germline, CDR1 is DFQATT and CDR2 is SNEGSKA (reference sequence). The chain's CDR3 is CSANPSGVARIYEQYF. The CDR3 bases are TGCAGTGCAAACCCCTCGGGGGTAGCGAGGATCTACGAGCAGTACTTC.

The chain links TRBV7-9 to TRBJ1-2; 10 bases map to TRBD1. CDR3 length equals 16 residues. Unmatched junction bases numbered 14, after V lost 5 bases and J lost 8 bases. Germline values: CDR1 SEHNR, CDR2 FQNEAQ (reference sequence). CDR3 amino acids: CASSIPGQGGLRGYTF. The DNA of the CDR3 is TGTGCCAGCAGCATCCCCGGACAGGGGGGCCTTCGGGGCTACACCTTC. The entire variable domain, with the rest obtained from reference TRBV7-9 and TRBJ1-2, is as follows: DTGVSQNPRHKITKRGQNVTFRCDPISEHNRLYWYRQTLGQGPEFLTYFQNEAQLEKSRLLSDRFSAERPKGSFSTLEIQRTEQGDSAMYLCASSIPGQGGLRGYTFGSGTRLTVV.

The chain recombines TRBV24-1 with TRBJ2-5, with D perhaps being TRBD1 or TRBD2 (5 bases each). V shed 5 bases and J shed 4 bases, with 13 bases lying between them. Germline loops: CDR1 KGHDR, CDR2 SFDVKD. The CDR3 contains 14 residues. CDR3 DNA sequence: TGTGCCACCAGTGCGGTCGACGGGACAGAGACCCAGTACTTC. As protein: CATSAVDGTETQYF.

This clonotype was detected once. V gene TRBV27 combines with J gene TRBJ2-3; tentative D call: TRBD2 (6 bases). The CDR3 consists of 14 residues. Per germline, CDR1 MNHEY and CDR2 SMNVEV (reference sequence). V gave up 2 bases and J gave up 5 bases, with 11 bases separating them. This CDR3 is CASSLGEAIDTQYF. CDR3 in DNA: TGTGCCAGCAGTTTAGGGGAGGCGATAGATACGCAGTATTTT.

The chain links TRBV3-1 to TRBJ2-1; possible D gene TRBD1, 6 bases. Looked up from germline, CDR1 is LGHDT and CDR2 is YNNKEL (reference sequence). Trimming removed 2 bases from V and 5 bases from J, with 19 bases in between. The CDR3 runs 17 residues. In DNA form, the CDR3 reads TGTGCCAGCAGCCAATCGACCCAGGGGAAGTACAACAATGAGCAGTTCTTC. It specifies CASSQSTQGKYNNEQFF.

This chain uses TRBV6-1 with TRBJ2-1; D call uncertain. The germline V and J ends were trimmed by 5 bases and 4 bases, with 12 bases remaining between them. Germline CDR1 MNHNS, CDR2 SASEGT. This CDR3 has 14 amino acids. This chain's CDR3 is CASSLDWPYNEQFF. DNA of the CDR3: TGTGCCAGCAGTCTCGACTGGCCGTACAATGAGCAGTTCTTC.

This sequence joins TRBV14 and TRBJ2-3; 10 positions agree with TRBD2. CDR1 is SGHDN and CDR2 is FVKESK in the germline V gene. There are 17 residues in the CDR3. The ends lost 1 base at V and 2 bases at J; junction bases unmatched: 6. The CDR3 here is CASSQVALAGVTDTQYF. As DNA, the CDR3 is TGTGCCAGCAGCCAAGTAGCTCTAGCGGGGGTCACAGATACGCAGTATTTT.

The gene calls are TRBV29-1 and TRBJ2-7; D uncertain. The length of the CDR3 is 11 residues. Trimming removed 7 bases at V and 3 bases at J, with 10 bases between. Germline V CDR1 and CDR2: SQVTM, ANQGSEA. CDR3 loop: CSAGRIYEQYF. The CDR3 nucleotides read TGCAGCGCCGGACGGATCTACGAGCAGTACTTC.

This clonotype was seen only once. This chain links TRBV5-1 with TRBJ1-1, with D perhaps matching TRBD1 (5 bases). The germline V and J ends were trimmed by 4 bases and 4 bases, with 17 bases remaining between them. Germline-derived CDR1 and CDR2 are SGHRS and YFSETQ. The CDR3 is 15 amino acids. CDR3 amino acids: CASSGSREIGTEAFF. In DNA, the CDR3 is TGCGCCAGCAGCGGATCCAGGGAAATCGGCACTGAAGCTTTCTTT.

The rearrangement uses TRBV6-2 or TRBV6-3 and TRBJ2-7; D remains ambiguous. The germline gives CDR1 MNHEY, CDR2 SVGEGT. The CDR3 loop spans 13 amino acids. V lost 0 bases and J 3 bases, leaving 6 bases between the germline ends. DNA of the CDR3: TGTGCCAGCAGTTACTCGTTGGTCTACGAGCAGTACTTC. This gives the protein CASSYSLVYEQYF.